This TCR beta chain stems from a study of T-cell reconstitution after alpha-beta-depleted transplantation in children. The authors prepared the TCRbeta library with unique molecular identifiers. TCRdb ran MiXCR on the PCR reads and lists one entry per CDR3 protein. The sample includes about 170,000 distinct CDR3 sequences, roughly 11% of them seen just once. The V end lost 5 bases, the J end lost 5 bases, and 14 bases lay between the germline ends. This CDR3 is built from 14 residues. Germline lookup yields CDR1 SGHNT and CDR2 YENEEA. Whole-study results and caveats: T cells produced anew were the main source of T-cell counts and diversity one year after transplant. In patients about two months after transplant, alpha-beta T cells reportedly arose from several hundred expanded graft clones.

On this clonotype: The antigen is undetermined.

The sequencing here drew on PBMCs, taken before TCRalphabeta/CD19-depleted stem cell transplant. The chain recombines TRBV11-3 with TRBJ2-3; D is unclear. This clonotype was sampled from a boy younger than 10 with acute myeloid leukemia, due to receive a stem cell transplant. The CDR3, as DNA: TGTGCCAGCAGCCTTCTCGGTGGGGAAGATACGCAGTATTTT. Amino acid sequence: CASSLLGGEDTQYF. The full variable domain, rest sourced from reference TRBV11-3 and TRBJ2-3, is EAGVVQSPRYKIIEKKQPVAFWCNPISGHNTLYWYLQNLGQGPELLIRYENEEAVDDSQLPKDRFSAERLKGVDSTLKIQPAELGDSAVYLCASSLLGGEDTQYFGPGTRLTVL.